One and the same sample provided the 21 T cell receptor beta chains below, sequenced in a study of Ad26.COV2.S vaccination and SARS-CoV-2 variants (dated by TCRdb to 2020 to 2023). The library was generated by the immunoSEQ multiplex PCR assay. TCRdb took over this immuneACCESS table, retaining in-frame rearrangements with V and J assigned. Such tables are incomplete; in checked studies, under half of the missing clones stem from an unresolved V gene, and the remainder is unexplained. Recorded for this sample are 300,000 to 500,000 clones; roughly nine tenths of them occurred a single time. More than 3% of the sample lies in the top ten. In the paper's terms, the treatment or condition label means: 19 received Ad26.COV2.S at low or high dose, single or two shots; several received placebo; per-sample allocation not given. For vaccine and placebo recipients, the sequenced repertoires came from samples collected on day 63 after the first injection.

The sequencing used peripheral blood, collected in a trial of Ad26.COV2.S vaccine versus placebo. These receptors were obtained from a person aged 18 to 65 who received the Ad26.COV2.S COVID-19 vaccine or a placebo.

A remark on this clone: The junction differs from germline at one of its ends, possibly a read error. The chain joins TRBV20-1 to TRBJ2-1, with D maybe TRBD1 (6 bases). The CDR3 extends over 8 amino acids. The V gene's germline CDR1 is DFQATT and CDR2 SNEGSKA (reference sequence). The DNA for the CDR3 is TGCAGTGCTATAACAGGGATCTTC. Protein sequence: CSAITGIF.

This chain connects TRBV4-1 to TRBJ1-2; TRBD1 might be the D (6 bases). The CDR3 is 16 residues long. V was trimmed by 3 bases and J by 0 bases, leaving 14 bases between them. CDR1 is MGHRA and CDR2 is YSYEKL in the germline V gene. The CDR3 is CASSHTTGKSNYGYTF. CDR3 sequence (DNA): TGCGCCAGCAGCCATACGACAGGTAAGTCTAACTATGGCTACACCTTC.

The V gene is TRBV11-3, the J gene TRBJ2-2; D uncertain. The CDR3 spans 16 residues. Between the trimmed V and J ends, which lost 4 bases and 5 bases, there was a span of 17 bases. Per germline, CDR1 SGHNT and CDR2 YENEEA. The CDR3 loop reads CASSSNLGLGTGELFF. Written as DNA, the CDR3 is TGTGCCAGCAGCTCTAACTTAGGCCTGGGGACCGGGGAGCTGTTTTTT. Based on the CDR3 plus reference TRBV11-3 and TRBJ2-2, the full variable domain is EAGVVQSPRYKIIEKKQPVAFWCNPISGHNTLYWYLQNLGQGPELLIRYENEEAVDDSQLPKDRFSAERLKGVDSTLKIQPAELGDSAVYLCASSSNLGLGTGELFFGEGSRLTVL.

This chain connects TRBV14 to TRBJ1-5; possibly TRBD1 for D (6 bases). The germline V gene has CDR1 SGHDN and CDR2 FVKESK. The length of the CDR3 is 17 residues. V lost 5 bases, J lost 0 bases, and 17 bases lay in between. The CDR3 here is CASSYSWGPYSNQPQHF. The CDR3 region has the DNA TGTGCCAGCAGCTACTCGTGGGGGCCCTATAGCAATCAGCCCCAGCATTTT.

A note on this clone: At one end, the junction sequence differs from germline, possibly due to a read error. The chain combines TRBV6-1 with TRBJ2-5; a weak D match, TRBD1 (6 bases). CDR3 size: 13 residues. The germline gives CDR1 MNHNS, CDR2 SASEGT. CDR3 sequence reads: CASSEGRGWAQYF. CDR3 coding DNA: TGTGCCAGCAGCGAAGGCAGGGGCTGGGCCCAGTACTTC.

The chain links TRBV2 to TRBJ1-2; D may be TRBD1 (6 bases). The CDR3 is 16 amino acids. The V gene's germline CDR1 is SNHLY and CDR2 FYNNEI. V dropped 1 base and J dropped 2 bases, with 14 bases sitting between them. CDR3 in DNA: TGTGCCAGCAGTGAAGATGGGGGCATACCCAACTATGGCTACACCTTC. It translates to CASSEDGGIPNYGYTF.

The rearrangement uses TRBV5-6 and TRBJ2-2, with D perhaps given as TRBD1 or TRBD2 (5 bases each). Trimming removed 3 bases from V and 7 bases from J, with 19 bases in between. This CDR3 spans 16 amino acids. The germline CDR1 and CDR2 sequences are SGHDT and YYEEEE. CDR3 nucleotides: TGTGCCAGCAGCTGGGGGACGGGTAATCGGTTCGGGGAGCTGTTTTTT. Translating gives CASSWGTGNRFGELFF.

This CDR3 is CASRPGSMNTEAFF. CDR3 DNA sequence: TGTGCCAGCAGACCAGGGAGCATGAACACTGAAGCTTTCTTT. V and J are TRBV11-1 and TRBJ1-1; tentative D call: TRBD1 (5 bases). CDR1 SGHAT and CDR2 FQDESV come from the germline V gene (reference sequence). The CDR3 is 14 residues long. V shed 6 bases and J shed 0 bases, with 11 bases lying between them.

CDR3: CASSHIQGTLFTEAFF. CDR3 bases: TGTGCCAGCAGCCACATACAGGGTACACTTTTTACTGAAGCTTTCTTT. The rearrangement joins TRBV5-4 to TRBJ1-1; possibly TRBD1 for D (6 bases). The CDR3 spans 16 residues. V lost 4 bases and J lost 5, with 21 bases in between. The V gene's germline CDR1 is SGHNT and CDR2 YYREEE (reference sequence). Full variable domain (outside the CDR3, taken from reference TRBV5-4 and TRBJ1-1): ETGVTQSPTHLIKTRGQQVTLRCSSQSGHNTVSWYQQALGQGPQFIFQYYREEENGRGNFPPRFSGLQFPNYSSELNVNALELDDSALYLCASSHIQGTLFTEAFFGQGTRLTVV.

This chain links TRBV4-1 with TRBJ1-5; no firm D call. Germline CDR1 is MGHRA and CDR2 is YSYEKL. The CDR3 totals 15 residues. The V end lost 1 base, the J end lost 3 bases, and 10 bases lay between the germline ends. The CDR3 region has the DNA TGCGCCAGCAGCCAAGTTGGTAGTTACAATCAGCCCCAGCATTTT. It codes for CASSQVGSYNQPQHF.

The V call is TRBV5-1, the J call TRBJ1-2; 7 bases align to TRBD1. Germline values: CDR1 SGHRS, CDR2 YFSETQ. The CDR3 has 14 amino acids. With V trimmed by 4 bases and J by 3 bases, 6 bases remained unmatched. In DNA, the CDR3 is TGCGCCAGCAGCGCGGACAGGTCTTACTATGGCTACACCTTC. This sequence encodes CASSADRSYYGYTF.

The chain combines TRBV18 with TRBJ2-3; TRBD2 aligns across 10 bases. CDR3 length: 16 residues. Trimming took 2 bases from V and 6 from J; bases not matched to a gene: 8. Germline lookup yields CDR1 KGHSH and CDR2 LQKENI. CDR3: CASSPRLAGESDTQYF. The CDR3 coding sequence is TGTGCCAGCTCACCAAGGCTAGCGGGGGAAAGTGATACGCAGTATTTT. Full variable domain (rest looked up from reference TRBV18 and TRBJ2-3): NAGVMQNPRHLVRRRGQEARLRCSPMKGHSHVYWYRQLPEEGLKFMVYLQKENIIDESGMPKERFSAEFPKEGPSILRIQQVVRGDSAAYFCASSPRLAGESDTQYFGPGTRLTVL.

The J gene is TRBJ2-2, the V gene TRBV3-1 (or the pseudogene TRBV3-2); 7 nucleotides align to TRBD1. CDR3 size: 16 residues. V lost 4 bases, J lost 7 bases, and 12 bases stayed unmatched. Per the germline V gene, CDR1 is LGHDT and CDR2 is YNNKEL (reference sequence). CDR3 region: CASSPRTGSTHGELFF. As DNA, the CDR3 is TGTGCCAGCAGCCCCCGGACAGGTTCAACTCACGGGGAGCTGTTTTTT.

This clone was counted a single time. The genes are TRBV28 and TRBJ2-1; D possibly uses TRBD1 or TRBD2 (5 bases each). Germline CDR1 reads MDHEN; CDR2 reads SYDVKM. The CDR3 runs to 10 residues. Trimming took 10 bases from V and 7 from J, leaving 8 bases between them. Written as DNA, the CDR3 is TGTGCCACCTGGGGGAATGAGCAGTTCTTC. This gives the protein CATWGNEQFF.

The rearrangement joins TRBV5-1 to TRBJ1-6; 8 bases match TRBD1. Germline V gene data show CDR1 as SGHRS and CDR2 as YFSETQ. The trim removed 0 bases at V and 9 bases at J, leaving 8 bases unmatched. The CDR3 length is 16 residues. CDR3 sequence reads: CASSLAPQGAGSPLHF. The CDR3 DNA is TGCGCCAGCAGCTTGGCTCCCCAGGGGGCGGGTTCACCCCTCCACTTT.

The V gene is TRBV30, the J gene TRBJ2-5; no definite D call. The germline V gene has CDR1 GTSNPN and CDR2 SVGIG (reference sequence). V lost 0 bases to trimming and J lost 2 bases, with 7 bases between them. The CDR3 has 13 amino acids. The CDR3 coding sequence is TGTGCCTGGAGTGTCGTTTTACAAGAGACCCAGTACTTC. This gives the protein CAWSVVLQETQYF.

The V and J genes are TRBV19 and TRBJ2-5; D perhaps matches TRBD1 (5 bases). CDR1 LNHDA and CDR2 SQIVND come from the germline V gene (reference sequence). CDR3 length: 14 residues. The V end lost 3 bases, the J end lost 4 bases, and 12 bases lay between the germline ends. CDR3 in amino acids: CASSMDIVGETQYF. CDR3 nucleotide sequence: TGTGCCAGTAGTATGGACATCGTGGGAGAGACCCAGTACTTC.

The sample holds a few counts of this clone. The chain joins TRBV2 to TRBJ2-3; D is unresolved. Trimming removed 6 bases at V and 2 bases at J, with 12 bases between. Germline CDR1 SNHLY, CDR2 FYNNEI. This CDR3 contains 14 residues. The DNA of the CDR3 is TGTGCCAGCAGCCCCACTGTTAACACAGATACGCAGTATTTT. This encodes CASSPTVNTDTQYF.

Only one count was recorded for this clone. The chain employs TRBV12-3 or TRBV12-4 and TRBJ1-1; no firm D call. Trimming removed 2 bases at V and 10 bases at J, with 14 bases between. The CDR3 has 13 residues. CDR3 bases: TGTGCCAGCAGTTTATCTCAGTCTGGTGTAGCTTTCTTT. This encodes CASSLSQSGVAFF.

The chain recombines TRBV18 with TRBJ2-7; 9 bases are shared with TRBD1. V was pared by 4 bases and J by 7 bases, with 11 bases of the junction left unmatched. Per the germline V gene, CDR1 is KGHSH and CDR2 is LQKENI. There are 15 residues in the CDR3. CDR3 nucleotide sequence: TGTGCCAGCTCACTCCAGAACAGGGGGCTGGAAGAGCAGTACTTC. Translating gives CASSLQNRGLEEQYF.

The chain couples TRBV7-9 to TRBJ1-1; tentatively, D is TRBD1 (6 bases). Trimming stripped 2 bases from V and 3 bases from J, with 10 bases between. Germline V gives CDR1 SEHNR, CDR2 FQNEAQ (reference sequence). This CDR3 comprises 14 residues. CDR3: CASSLSGGDTEAFF. As DNA, the CDR3 is TGTGCCAGCAGCTTATCGGGGGGCGACACTGAAGCTTTCTTT.